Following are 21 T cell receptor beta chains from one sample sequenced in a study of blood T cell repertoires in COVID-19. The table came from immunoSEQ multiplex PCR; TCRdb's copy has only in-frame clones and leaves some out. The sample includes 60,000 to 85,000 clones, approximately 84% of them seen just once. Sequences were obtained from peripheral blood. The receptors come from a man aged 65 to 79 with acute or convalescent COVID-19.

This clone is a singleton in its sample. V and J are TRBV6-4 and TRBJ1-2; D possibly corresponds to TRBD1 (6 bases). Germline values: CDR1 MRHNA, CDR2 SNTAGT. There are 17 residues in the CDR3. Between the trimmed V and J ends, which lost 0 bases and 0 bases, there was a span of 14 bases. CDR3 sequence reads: CASSDSGSGTTNYGYTF. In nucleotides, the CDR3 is TGTGCCAGCAGTGACTCTGGAAGCGGGACAACTAACTATGGCTACACCTTC.

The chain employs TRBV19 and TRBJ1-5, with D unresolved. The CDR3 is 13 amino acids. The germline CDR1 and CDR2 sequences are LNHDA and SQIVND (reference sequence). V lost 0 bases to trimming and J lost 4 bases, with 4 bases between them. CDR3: CASSIDLNQPQHF. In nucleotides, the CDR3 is TGTGCCAGTAGTATAGATCTGAATCAGCCCCAGCATTTT.

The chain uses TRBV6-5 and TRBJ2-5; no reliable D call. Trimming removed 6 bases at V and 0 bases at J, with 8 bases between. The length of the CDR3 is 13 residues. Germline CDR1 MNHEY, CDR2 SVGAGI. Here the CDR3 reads CASRRRDQETQYF. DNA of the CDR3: TGTGCCAGCAGGCGAAGAGACCAAGAGACCCAGTACTTC.

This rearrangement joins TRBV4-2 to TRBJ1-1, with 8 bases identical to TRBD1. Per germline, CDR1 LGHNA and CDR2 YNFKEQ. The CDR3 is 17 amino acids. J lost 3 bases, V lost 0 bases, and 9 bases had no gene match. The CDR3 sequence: CASSQEGQGARDTEAFF. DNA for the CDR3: TGTGCCAGCAGCCAAGAGGGGCAGGGGGCGAGGGACACTGAAGCTTTCTTT.

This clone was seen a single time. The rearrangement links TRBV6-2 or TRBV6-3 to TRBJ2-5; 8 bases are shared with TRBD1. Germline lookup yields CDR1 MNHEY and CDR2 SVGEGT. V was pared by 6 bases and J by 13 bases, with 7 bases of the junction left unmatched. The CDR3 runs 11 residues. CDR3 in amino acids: CASSQDRERYF. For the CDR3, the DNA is TGTGCCAGCAGCCAGGACAGGGAGAGGTACTTC.

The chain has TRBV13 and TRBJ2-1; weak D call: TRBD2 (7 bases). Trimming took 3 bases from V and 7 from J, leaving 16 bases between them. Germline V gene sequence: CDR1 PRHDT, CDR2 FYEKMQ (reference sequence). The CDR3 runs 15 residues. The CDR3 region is CASSFVGGPVNEQFF. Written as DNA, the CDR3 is TGTGCCAGCAGCTTCGTCGGGGGGCCCGTGAATGAGCAGTTCTTC.

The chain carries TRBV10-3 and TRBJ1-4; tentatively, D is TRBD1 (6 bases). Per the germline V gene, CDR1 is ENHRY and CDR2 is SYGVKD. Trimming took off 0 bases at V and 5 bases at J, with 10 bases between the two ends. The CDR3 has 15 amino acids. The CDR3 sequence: CAISESPGVNEKLFF. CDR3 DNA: TGTGCCATCAGTGAGTCCCCAGGGGTAAATGAAAAACTGTTTTTT.

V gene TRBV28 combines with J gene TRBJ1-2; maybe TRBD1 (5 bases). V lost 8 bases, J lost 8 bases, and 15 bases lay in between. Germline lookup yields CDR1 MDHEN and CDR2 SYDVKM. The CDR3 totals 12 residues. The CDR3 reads CASQHRKGGYTF. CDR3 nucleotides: TGTGCCAGCCAACACAGGAAAGGGGGCTACACCTTC.

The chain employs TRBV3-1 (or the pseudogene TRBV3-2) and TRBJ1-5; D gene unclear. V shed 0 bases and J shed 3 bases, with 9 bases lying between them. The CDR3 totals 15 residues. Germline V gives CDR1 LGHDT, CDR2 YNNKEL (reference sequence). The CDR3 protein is CASSQDLGNNQPQHF. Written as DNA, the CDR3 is TGTGCCAGCAGCCAAGATTTGGGCAACAATCAGCCCCAGCATTTT.

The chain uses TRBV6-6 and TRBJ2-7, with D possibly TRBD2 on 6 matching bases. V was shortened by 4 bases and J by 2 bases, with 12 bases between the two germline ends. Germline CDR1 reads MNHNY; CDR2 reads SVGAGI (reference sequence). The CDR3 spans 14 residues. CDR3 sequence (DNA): TGTGCCAGCAGTTCCGGGACTTCTACCTACGAGCAGTACTTC. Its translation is CASSSGTSTYEQYF.

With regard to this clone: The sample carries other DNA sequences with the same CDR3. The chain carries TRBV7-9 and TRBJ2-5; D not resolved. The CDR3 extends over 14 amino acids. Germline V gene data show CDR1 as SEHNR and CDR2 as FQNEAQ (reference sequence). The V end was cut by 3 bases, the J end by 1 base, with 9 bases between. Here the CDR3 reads CASSFLALQETQYF. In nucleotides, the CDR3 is TGTGCCAGCAGCTTCTTGGCCCTCCAAGAGACCCAGTACTTC.

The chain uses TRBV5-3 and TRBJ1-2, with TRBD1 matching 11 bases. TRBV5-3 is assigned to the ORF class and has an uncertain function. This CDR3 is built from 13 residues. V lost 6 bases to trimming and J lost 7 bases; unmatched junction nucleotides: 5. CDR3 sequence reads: CARTRDRGGGYTF. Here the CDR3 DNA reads TGTGCCAGAACCCGGGACAGGGGGGGTGGCTACACCTTC.

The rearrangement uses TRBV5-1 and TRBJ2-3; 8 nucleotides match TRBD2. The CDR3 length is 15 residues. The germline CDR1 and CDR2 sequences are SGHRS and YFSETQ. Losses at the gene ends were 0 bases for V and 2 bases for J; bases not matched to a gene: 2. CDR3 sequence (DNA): TGCGCCAGCAGCTTGGTAGCGGGGTACACAGATACGCAGTATTTT. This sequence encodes CASSLVAGYTDTQYF.

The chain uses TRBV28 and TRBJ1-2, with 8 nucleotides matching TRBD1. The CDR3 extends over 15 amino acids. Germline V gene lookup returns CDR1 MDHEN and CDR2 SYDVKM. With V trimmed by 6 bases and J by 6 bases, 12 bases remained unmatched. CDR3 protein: CASSPPGTGRNGYTF. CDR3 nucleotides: TGTGCCAGCAGCCCCCCCGGGACAGGACGGAATGGCTACACCTTC.

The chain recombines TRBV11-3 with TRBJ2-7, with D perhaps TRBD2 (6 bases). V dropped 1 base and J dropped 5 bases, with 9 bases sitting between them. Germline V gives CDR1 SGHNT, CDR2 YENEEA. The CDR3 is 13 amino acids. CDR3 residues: CASSLVPGDEQYF. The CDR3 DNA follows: TGTGCCAGCAGCTTAGTCCCGGGGGACGAGCAGTACTTC.

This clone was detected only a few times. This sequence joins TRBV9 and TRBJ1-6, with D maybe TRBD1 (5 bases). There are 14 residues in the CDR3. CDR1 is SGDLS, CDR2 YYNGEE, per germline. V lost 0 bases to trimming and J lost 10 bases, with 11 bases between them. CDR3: CASSVGAGGSPLHF. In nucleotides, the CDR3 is TGTGCCAGCAGCGTAGGGGCCGGGGGGTCACCCCTCCACTTT.

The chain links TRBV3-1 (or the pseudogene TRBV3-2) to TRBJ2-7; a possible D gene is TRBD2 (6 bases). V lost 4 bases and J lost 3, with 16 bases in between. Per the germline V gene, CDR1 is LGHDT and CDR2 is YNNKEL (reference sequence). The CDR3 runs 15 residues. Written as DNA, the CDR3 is TGTGCCAGCAGCCTCAGGACTACCCCCCGCTACGAGCAGTACTTC. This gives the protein CASSLRTTPRYEQYF.

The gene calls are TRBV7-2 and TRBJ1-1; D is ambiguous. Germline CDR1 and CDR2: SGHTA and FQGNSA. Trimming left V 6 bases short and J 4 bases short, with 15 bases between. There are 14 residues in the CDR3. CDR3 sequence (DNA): TGTGCCAGCAGTCCCCCGGGTACAAGCACTGAAGCTTTCTTT. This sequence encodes CASSPPGTSTEAFF.

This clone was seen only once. This CDR3 reads CASSEVGLAAYNEQFF. The CDR3 DNA follows: TGTGCCAGCAGTGAAGTCGGACTAGCGGCCTACAATGAGCAGTTCTTC. The V gene is TRBV6-1, the J gene TRBJ2-1; 10 bases are a match to TRBD2. CDR3 length: 16 amino acids. The V gene end was trimmed by 1 base and the J gene end by 2 bases; junction bases not matched to a gene: 2. Germline assignment: CDR1 MNHNS and CDR2 SASEGT.

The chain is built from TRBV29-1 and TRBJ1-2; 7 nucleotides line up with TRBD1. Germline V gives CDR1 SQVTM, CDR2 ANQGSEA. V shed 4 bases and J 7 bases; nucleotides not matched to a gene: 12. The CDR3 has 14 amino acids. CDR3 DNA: TGCAGCGTTGGGGGAGAAGACAGGGCTCCTGGCTACACCTTC. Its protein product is CSVGGEDRAPGYTF.

Written as DNA, the CDR3 is TGTGCCAGCAGCCTCCGGGACAGCGGCACAGATACGCAGTATTTT. It yields the protein CASSLRDSGTDTQYF. The chain recombines TRBV7-3 with TRBJ2-3, with 7 bases lining up with TRBD1. Trimming took 5 bases from V and 1 from J; bases not matched to a gene: 6. The CDR3 is 15 amino acids. The germline CDR1 and CDR2 sequences are SGHTA and FQGTGA.